This T cell receptor (beta chain) appears in the sequencing data of a study of cytomegalovirus exposure and HLA in healthy donors. Study summary: In terms of ancestry, the Caucasian-associated cluster contained roughly 81% of the roughly 400 genotyped donors.

Study conclusions and caveats: The study recorded over 150 TCR beta chains that were cytomegalovirus-associated. In an earlier analysis, in roughly 580 donors, most V segments appeared productive either ~87% or ~30% of the time.

The PCR employed 60 Vbeta primers together with 13 Jbeta primers. The table came from immunoSEQ multiplex PCR; TCRdb's copy has only in-frame clones and leaves some out. The sample data list roughly 50,000 clones. About this clone: Its antigen remains unidentified.

Germline V gene lookup returns CDR1 LNHNV and CDR2 YYDKDF (reference sequence). This CDR3 has 14 residues. V lost 5 bases, J lost 7 bases, and 10 bases stayed unmatched. The chain joins TRBV15 to TRBJ2-5, with 7 bases that match TRBD2. Sequencing was done on a sample of PBMCs. The clonotype originates from a male donor in good health and CMV-seropositive. The CDR3 spells CATSLGGGTGTQYF. DNA for the CDR3: TGTGCCACCAGCCTGGGGGGGGGAACGGGGACCCAGTACTTC.